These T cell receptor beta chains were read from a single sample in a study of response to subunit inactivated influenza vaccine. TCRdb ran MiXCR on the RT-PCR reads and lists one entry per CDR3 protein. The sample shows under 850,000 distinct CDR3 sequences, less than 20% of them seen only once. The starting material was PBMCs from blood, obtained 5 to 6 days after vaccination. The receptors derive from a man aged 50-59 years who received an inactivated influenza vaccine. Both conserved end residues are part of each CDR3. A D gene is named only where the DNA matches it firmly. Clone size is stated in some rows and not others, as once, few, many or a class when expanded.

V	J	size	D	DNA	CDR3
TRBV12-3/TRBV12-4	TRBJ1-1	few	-	TGTGCCAGCAGTCCTCGGATCGACACTGAAGCTTTCTTT	CASSPRIDTEAFF
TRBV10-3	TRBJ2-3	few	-	TGTGCCATCAGTGAGTCGGTCCCCACAGATACGCAGTATTTT	CAISESVPTDTQYF
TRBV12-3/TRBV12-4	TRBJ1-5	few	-	TGTGCCAGCGTGGGGCCGGGCCGGGGAAATCAGCCCCAGCATTTT	CASVGPGRGNQPQHF
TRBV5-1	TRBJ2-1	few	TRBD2	TGCGCCAGCAGCTTGGCGGTTAGCGGGAGGGGAAATGAGCAGTTCTTC	CASSLAVSGRGNEQFF
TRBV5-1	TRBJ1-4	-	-	TGCGCCAGCAGCCCTGGTGGATCTATAAATGAAAAACTGTTTTTT	CASSPGGSINEKLFF
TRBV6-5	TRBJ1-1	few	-	TGTGCCAGCAGTTACTCGACGGTGAGGCGGACTGAAGCTTTCTTT	CASSYSTVRRTEAFF
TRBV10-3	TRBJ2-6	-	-	TGTGCCATCAGTGGGACAGGGAGGGCTGGGGCCAACGTCCTGACTTTC	CAISGTGRAGANVLTF
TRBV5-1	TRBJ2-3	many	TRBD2	TGCGCCAGCAGCTTGGGGACTAGCGGACCTATCACAGATACGCAGTATTTT	CASSLGTSGPITDTQYF
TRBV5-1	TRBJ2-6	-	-	TGCGCCAGCAGCTTGGAACTTCAGGGCAACGTCCTGACTTTC	CASSLELQGNVLTF
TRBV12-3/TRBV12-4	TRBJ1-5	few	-	TGTGCCAGCAGGTGGGATGGACAGCCCCAGCATTTT	CASRWDGQPQHF
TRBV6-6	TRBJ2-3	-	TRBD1	TGTGCCAGCACCAAAGACAGGGGATATACGCAGTATTTT	CASTKDRGYTQYF
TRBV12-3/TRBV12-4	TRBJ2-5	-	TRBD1	TGTGCCAGCAGTTACGTGACAGGGCGTCAAGAGACCCAGTACTTC	CASSYVTGRQETQYF
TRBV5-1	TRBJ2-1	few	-	TGCGCCAGCAGCTTGGACGGTTCCGCGGTCTTC	CASSLDGSAVF
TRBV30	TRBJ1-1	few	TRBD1	TGTGCCTGGAGTCGGACAGGGTCTGAAGCTTTCTTT	CAWSRTGSEAFF
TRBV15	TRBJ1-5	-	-	TGTGCCACCAGCTACAGGGAAGGACAGCCCCAGCATTTT	CATSYREGQPQHF
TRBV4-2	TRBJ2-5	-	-	TGTGCCAGCAGCCCAAGGGAAGCGGAGGGGGTAGAGACCCAGTACTTC	CASSPREAEGVETQYF
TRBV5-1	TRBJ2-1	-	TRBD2	TGCGCCAGCAGCTTGTCTCTAACTAGCGGGTTTTCCACCTCAGAGCAGTTCTTC	CASSLSLTSGFSTSEQFF
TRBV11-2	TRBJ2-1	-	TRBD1	TGTGCCAGCAGCTTTGGGACAGGGGGTCATGAGCAGTTCTTC	CASSFGTGGHEQFF
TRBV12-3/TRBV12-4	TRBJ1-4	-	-	TGTGCCAGCAGTTTGAGTGCGGGGTACGGGAGTGAAAAACTGTTTTTT	CASSLSAGYGSEKLFF
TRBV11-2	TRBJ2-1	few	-	TGTGCCAGCAGCTTAGATCAGGGAGAAGATCTAGCGATCTCCTACAATGAGCAGTTCTTC	CASSLDQGEDLAISYNEQFF
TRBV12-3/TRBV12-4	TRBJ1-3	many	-	TGTGCCAGCACCCCGGGGGGGGTAGTTGGAAACACCATATATTTT	CASTPGGVVGNTIYF
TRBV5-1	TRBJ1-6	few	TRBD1	TGCGCCAGCAGCCCCGGGACAGGGGTCCTTTCACCCCTCCACTTT	CASSPGTGVLSPLHF
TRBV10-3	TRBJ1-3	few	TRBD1	TGTGCCATCAGCATGGGACAGGGGGCGTCGGGAAACACCATATATTTT	CAISMGQGASGNTIYF
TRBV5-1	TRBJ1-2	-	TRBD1	TGCGCCAGCAGCCGGGACAGGGAGGATGGCTACACCTTC	CASSRDREDGYTF
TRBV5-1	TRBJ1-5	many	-	TGCGCCAGCAGCTTGGCCGGACAGAGCAATCAGCCCCAGCATTTT	CASSLAGQSNQPQHF
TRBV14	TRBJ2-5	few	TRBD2	TGTGCCAGCAGCATCAGCGGGAGGGTTCAAGAGACCCAGTACTTC	CASSISGRVQETQYF
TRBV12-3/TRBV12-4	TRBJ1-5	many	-	TGTGCCAGCAGCCTCCAATGGGGTAGCAATCAGCCCCAGCATTTT	CASSLQWGSNQPQHF